This record looks at one T cell receptor beta chain sequence and its context. Repertoires were generated with immunoSEQ multiplex PCR, while TCRdb's copy carries only in-frame clones and drops some. The data contain 300,000 to 350,000 clones, around 90% of them seen just once; the ten biggest clones take up 5.5%. The data stem from a study of Ad26.COV2.S vaccination and SARS-CoV-2 variants. Germline-derived CDR1 and CDR2 are GTSNPN and SVGIG (reference sequence). Trimming took off 3 bases at V and 4 bases at J, with 6 bases between the two ends. This CDR3 comprises 11 residues. Noted treatment: around 19 received Ad26.COV2.S at low or high dose, single or two shots; several received placebo; per-sample allocation not given. Day 63 following the first vaccine or placebo injection was when the samples were taken.

The material was peripheral blood, obtained in a trial of Ad26.COV2.S vaccine versus placebo. This TCR was sampled from a person between 18 and 65 years old who received the Ad26.COV2.S COVID-19 vaccine or a placebo. The rearrangement uses TRBV30 and TRBJ2-5; D unresolved. The CDR3: CAWSAPETQYF. The CDR3 DNA reads as TGTGCCTGGAGCGCCCCAGAGACCCAGTACTTC.